This T cell receptor beta chain was profiled in a study of response to subunit inactivated influenza vaccine. Study outcomes and limitations: Authors suggested that a seasonal influenza vaccination recruits few new T cells each time.

TCRdb analysed the RT-PCR reads with MiXCR anew, one entry per CDR3 protein. The sample records some 160,000 distinct CDR3 sequences, about 11% being singletons. CDR1 SNHLY and CDR2 FYNNEI come from the germline V gene. The CDR3 is 16 residues long. V lost 2 bases and J lost 6, with 18 bases in between. In this sample, this clonotype turned up a few times. Its specificity is unknown. Material: non-naive T cells sorted from PBMCs, obtained more than 35 days after vaccination. The chain links TRBV2 to TRBJ2-3; the D call may be TRBD1 or TRBD2 (5 bases each). The receptor's source is a man aged 50 or older who received an inactivated influenza vaccine. CDR3 in DNA: TGTGCCAGCAGTGAAACTTGGGGGTACTCACTCGATACGCAGTATTTT. Amino acids: CASSETWGYSLDTQYF.